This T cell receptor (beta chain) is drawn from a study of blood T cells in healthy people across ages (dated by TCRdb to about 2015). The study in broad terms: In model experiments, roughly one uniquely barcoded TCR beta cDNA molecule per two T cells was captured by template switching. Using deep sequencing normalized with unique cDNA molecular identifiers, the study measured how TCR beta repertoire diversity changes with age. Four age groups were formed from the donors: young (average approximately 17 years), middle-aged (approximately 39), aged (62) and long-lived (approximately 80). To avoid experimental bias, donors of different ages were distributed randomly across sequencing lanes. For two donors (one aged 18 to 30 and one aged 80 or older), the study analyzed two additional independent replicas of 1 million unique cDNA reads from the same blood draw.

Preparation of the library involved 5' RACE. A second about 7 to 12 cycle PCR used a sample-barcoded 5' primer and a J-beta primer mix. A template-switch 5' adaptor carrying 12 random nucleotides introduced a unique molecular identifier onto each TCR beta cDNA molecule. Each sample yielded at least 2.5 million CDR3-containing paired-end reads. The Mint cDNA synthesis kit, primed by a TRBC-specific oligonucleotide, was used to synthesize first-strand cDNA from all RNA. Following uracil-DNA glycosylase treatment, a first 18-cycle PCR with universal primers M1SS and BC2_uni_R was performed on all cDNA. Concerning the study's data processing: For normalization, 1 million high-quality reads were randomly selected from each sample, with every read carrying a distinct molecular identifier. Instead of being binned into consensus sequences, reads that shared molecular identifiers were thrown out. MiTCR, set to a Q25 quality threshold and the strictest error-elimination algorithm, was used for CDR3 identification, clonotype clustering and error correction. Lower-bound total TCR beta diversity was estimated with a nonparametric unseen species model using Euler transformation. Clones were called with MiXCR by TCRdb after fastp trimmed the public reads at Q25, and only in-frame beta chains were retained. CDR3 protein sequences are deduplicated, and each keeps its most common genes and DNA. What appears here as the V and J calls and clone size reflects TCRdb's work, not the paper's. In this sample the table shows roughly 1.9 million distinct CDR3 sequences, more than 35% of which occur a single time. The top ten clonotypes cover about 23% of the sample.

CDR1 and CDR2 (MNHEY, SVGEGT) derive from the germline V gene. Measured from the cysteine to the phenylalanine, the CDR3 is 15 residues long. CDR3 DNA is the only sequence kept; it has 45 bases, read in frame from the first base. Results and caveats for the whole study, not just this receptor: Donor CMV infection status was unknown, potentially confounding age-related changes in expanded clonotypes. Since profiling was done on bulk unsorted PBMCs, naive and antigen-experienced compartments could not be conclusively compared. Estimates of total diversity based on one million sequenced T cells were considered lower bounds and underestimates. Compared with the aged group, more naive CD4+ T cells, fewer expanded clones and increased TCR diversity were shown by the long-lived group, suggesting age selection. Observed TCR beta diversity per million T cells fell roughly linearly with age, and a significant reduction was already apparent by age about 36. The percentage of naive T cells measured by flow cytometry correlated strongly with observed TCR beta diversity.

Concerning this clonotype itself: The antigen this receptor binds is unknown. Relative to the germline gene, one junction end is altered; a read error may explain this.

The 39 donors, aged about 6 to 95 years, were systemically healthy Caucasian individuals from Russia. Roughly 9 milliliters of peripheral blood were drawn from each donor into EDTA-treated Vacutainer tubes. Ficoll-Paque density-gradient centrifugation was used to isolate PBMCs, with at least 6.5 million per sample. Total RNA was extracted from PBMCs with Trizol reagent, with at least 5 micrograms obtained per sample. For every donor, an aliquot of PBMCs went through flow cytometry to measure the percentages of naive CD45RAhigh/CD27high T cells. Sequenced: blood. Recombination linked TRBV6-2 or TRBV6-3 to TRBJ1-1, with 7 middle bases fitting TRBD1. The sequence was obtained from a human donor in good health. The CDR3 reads CTSSYSRQGNTEAFF. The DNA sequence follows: TGTACCAGCAGTTACTCACGACAGGGGAACACTGAAGCTTTCTTT.